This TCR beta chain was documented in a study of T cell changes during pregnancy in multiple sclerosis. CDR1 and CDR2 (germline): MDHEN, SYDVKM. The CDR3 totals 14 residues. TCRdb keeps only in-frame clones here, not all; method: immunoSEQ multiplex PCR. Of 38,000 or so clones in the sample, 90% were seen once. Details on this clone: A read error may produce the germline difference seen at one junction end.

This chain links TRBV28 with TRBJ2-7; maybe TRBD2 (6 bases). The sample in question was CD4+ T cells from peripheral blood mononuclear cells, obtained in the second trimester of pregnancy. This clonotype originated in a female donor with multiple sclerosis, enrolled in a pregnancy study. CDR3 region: CASTLSGSTYEQYF. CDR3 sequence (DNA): TGTGCCAGCACTTTAAGCGGGTCGACCTACGAGCAGTACTTC.